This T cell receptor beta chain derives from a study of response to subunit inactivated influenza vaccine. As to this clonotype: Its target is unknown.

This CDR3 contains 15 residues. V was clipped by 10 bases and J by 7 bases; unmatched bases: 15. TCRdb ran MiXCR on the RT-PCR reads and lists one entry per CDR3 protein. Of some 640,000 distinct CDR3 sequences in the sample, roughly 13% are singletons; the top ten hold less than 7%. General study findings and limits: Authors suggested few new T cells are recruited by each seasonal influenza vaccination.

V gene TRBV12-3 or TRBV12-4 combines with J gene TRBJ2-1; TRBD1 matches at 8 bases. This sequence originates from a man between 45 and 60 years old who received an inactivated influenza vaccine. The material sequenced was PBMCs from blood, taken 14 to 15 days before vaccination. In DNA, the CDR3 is TGTGCCACCACTTGGGGTGACAGGGGATTGAATGAGCAGTTCTTC. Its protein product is CATTWGDRGLNEQFF.